The text below deals with one T cell receptor (beta chain). Its antigen remains undetermined. Base qualities are missing; no much larger clone stands one base away. TCR beta CDR3 regions were sequenced at survey depth on the immunoSEQ platform. The QIAamp DNA micro kit was used to extract genomic DNA from every cultured and uncultured CD8+ T cell population. From the authors' description of their analysis: Samples with under 5,000 productive reads were excluded, and this exclusion removed about 6.5% of the roughly 80 HIV peptide-stimulated cultures. Sequences were trimmed to CDR3 by a MANAFEST web app, and nonproductive sequences, CDR3s under 5 amino acids, and sequences not starting with C or ending with F/W were removed. To count as antigen-specific, a clonotype had to be expanded in at least 2 of 3 replicates compared with the no-peptide control at FDR 0.01, and only within one epitope family. Specific clonotypes also needed at least fivefold higher frequency than in wells stimulated with peptides from other epitope families. TCRdb stores this immuneACCESS table with in-frame sequences only. Part of the clones is absent; in the studies checked, under half of the shortfall reflects unresolved V genes, and no reason is known for the rest. The V and J calls and clone size were taken over from that table, and D and trimming were inferred from the DNA. For this sample the table gives some 87,000 clones, of which over 70% were detected only once. The ten largest clones add up to roughly 25% of the sample.

V was cut back by 4 bases and J by 4 bases, leaving a gap of 9 bases between them. CDR1 is given as MGHDK and CDR2 as SYGVNS, both from the germline V gene. The CDR3 runs 13 amino acids, cysteine and phenylalanine included. Here the CDR3 DNA is all that survives: 39 bases in frame from base 1. The data were obtained in a study of CD8 T cell repertoires and HIV-1 epitope variants (dated by TCRdb to the early 2020s). About the full investigation: Twenty-five peptides representing autologous and known Gag and Nef epitope variants were each used to stimulate T cells in separate culture wells. An aliquot of 1M T cells was saved as an uncultured baseline condition, separate from the approximately 80 T cell cultures. Cultures were maintained for ten to eleven days in IMDM with gentamicin, and half-media changes adding IL-2, IL-7 and IL-15 were performed on days 3 and 7. A CMV, EBV and flu peptide pool, the Ebola AY9 epitope as negative control, and a no-peptide well were included as control conditions. The epitopes tested were three Gag epitope families plus Nef HW9 and YT9. T cells were enriched with the EasySep Human T Cell Enrichment Kit and co-cultured with equal numbers of autologous T cell-negative cells as antigen-presenting cells. Running each culture condition in triplicate, except for one peptide done in duplicate, gave a total of about 91 T cell cultures.

The EasySep Human CD8+ T Cell Enrichment Kit was used on day 10 to isolate CD8+ T cells from every culture. Overall study outcomes, separate from this receptor: Four to six clonotypes recognized the Nef KF9 family and one the HW9 family, with no responses to the TAALDMSHF plasma variant. The assay identified only TCR beta chains and indicated proliferation in response to antigen, without indicating T cell function or cytokine profile. Nine antigen-specific TCR beta clonotypes were identified, and about 6 of them appeared cross-reactive for autologous or known escape epitope variants.

Sequenced material: uncultured baseline CD8+ T cells from peripheral blood mononuclear cells (PBMCs). This receptor was identified in a male donor with HIV. The sequence links TRBV25-1 to TRBJ2-3; matching of 5 bases hints at TRBD1 as the D gene. For the CDR3, the sequence is CASSVRTPDTQYF. The DNA is TGTGCCAGCAGTGTACGGACACCAGATACGCAGTATTTT. Here the CDR3 is joined to the reference TRBV25-1 and TRBJ2-3 genes, and the full variable domain is: EADIYQTPRYLVIGTGKKITLECSQTMGHDKMYWYQQDPGMELHLIHYSYGVNSTEKGDLSSESTVSRIRTEHFPLTLESARPSHTSQYLCASSVRTPDTQYFGPGTRLTVL.